What follows are 28 T cell receptor beta chains derived from one specimen sequenced in a study of T cell changes during pregnancy in multiple sclerosis. Only in-frame clones appear in the TCRdb table, and some are missing; sequencing was by immunoSEQ multiplex PCR. The sample consists of about 40,000 clones, 80% to 95% of them appearing once. The sequenced sample was CD4+ T cells from peripheral blood mononuclear cells, obtained in the second trimester of pregnancy. All receptors derive from a female donor in good health, enrolled as a control in a pregnancy study.

The V gene is TRBV7-9, the J gene TRBJ1-1, with 10 bases lining up with TRBD1. The CDR3 is 16 amino acids. J was trimmed by 0 bases and V by 1 base; bases with no gene match: 2. Germline V gives CDR1 SEHNR, CDR2 FQNEAQ (reference sequence). In DNA, the CDR3 is TGTGCCAGCAGCTTAGGGACAGGGGGGTTGAACACTGAAGCTTTCTTT. Its translation is CASSLGTGGLNTEAFF.

V is TRBV6-5 and J is TRBJ1-2, with unresolved D. Germline CDR1 reads MNHEY; CDR2 reads SVGAGI. The CDR3 runs 11 residues. The V and J ends lost 5 bases and 4 bases respectively, with 5 bases between them. Here the CDR3 DNA reads TGTGCCAGCAGTAGCCTCTATGGCTACACCTTC. Its translation: CASSSLYGYTF.

V gene TRBV10-1 combines with J gene TRBJ2-2; the match to TRBD1 covers 8 bases. V lost 2 bases, J lost 9 bases, and 11 bases stayed unmatched. There are 16 residues in the CDR3. Germline V CDR1 and CDR2: WNHNN, SYGVQD (reference sequence). The DNA for the CDR3 is TGCGCCAGCAGTGAGAGCCAGACAGGGGCTCCAAGGGAGCTGTTTTTT. Its protein is CASSESQTGAPRELFF.

This clone was counted between two and nine times. This chain joins TRBV7-9 and TRBJ1-1; TRBD1 agrees at 9 bases. The CDR3 is made up of 14 amino acids. V shed 1 base, J shed 11 bases, and the junction held 8 bases outside the gene matches. From germline, CDR1 is SEHNR and CDR2 FQNEAQ (reference sequence). The CDR3 coding sequence is TGTGCCAGCAGCTTAGGGGACAGGGTGGGGGACGCTTTCTTT. Protein product: CASSLGDRVGDAFF.

J is TRBJ2-3 and V is TRBV19; D uncertain. V lost 7 bases and J 0 bases, leaving 14 bases between the germline ends. This CDR3 is built from 15 residues. Germline values: CDR1 LNHDA, CDR2 SQIVND (reference sequence). The CDR3 nucleotides are TGTGCCAGTAACGACGGAGATTCTAGCACAGATACGCAGTATTTT. It translates to CASNDGDSSTDTQYF. The full variable domain, its missing parts supplied by reference TRBV19 and TRBJ2-3, is DGGITQSPKYLFRKEGQNVTLSCEQNLNHDAMYWYRQDPGQGLRLIYYSQIVNDFQKGDIAEGYSVSREKKESFPLTVTSAQKNPTAFYLCASNDGDSSTDTQYFGPGTRLTVL.

CDR3 DNA sequence: TGTGCCAGCAGCGAACACGCGGAGGAATCCTACGAGCAGTACTTC. This translates into CASSEHAEESYEQYF. J is TRBJ2-7 and V is TRBV9, with D possibly TRBD2 on 5 matching bases. The CDR3 covers 15 residues. Trimming removed 3 bases at V and 1 base at J, with 14 bases between. Germline V gene sequence: CDR1 SGDLS, CDR2 YYNGEE.

V and J are TRBV29-1 and TRBJ1-1; 9 nucleotides match TRBD1. The CDR3 loop spans 12 amino acids. Losses at the gene ends were 6 bases for V and 8 bases for J; bases not matched to a gene: 7. The germline gives CDR1 SQVTM, CDR2 ANQGSEA. The chain's CDR3 is CSVGGQGIEAFF. CDR3 coding DNA: TGCAGCGTAGGGGGACAGGGAATCGAAGCTTTCTTT.

J is TRBJ1-1 and V is TRBV5-6; tentative D call: TRBD1 (6 bases). The CDR3 is 15 residues long. V lost 1 base to trimming and J lost 2 bases, with 12 bases between them. Germline V gene sequence: CDR1 SGHDT, CDR2 YYEEEE. The chain's CDR3 is CASSLIPRGNTEAFF. DNA of the CDR3: TGTGCCAGCAGCTTGATCCCCAGGGGTAACACTGAAGCTTTCTTT.

This chain connects TRBV30 to TRBJ1-2, with D possibly TRBD1 on 6 matching bases. The CDR3 runs 16 residues. V lost 8 bases to trimming and J lost 0 bases, with 22 bases between them. Looked up from germline, CDR1 is GTSNPN and CDR2 is SVGIG (reference sequence). Written as DNA, the CDR3 is TGTGCCCGTGCACTTAAAACAGGGTTAGCTAACTATGGCTACACCTTC. The encoded protein is CARALKTGLANYGYTF.

The CDR3 coding sequence is TGTGCCAGCAGCTTAGGGGCCACTAATGAAAAACTGTTTTTT. Its protein is CASSLGATNEKLFF. The rearrangement joins TRBV7-9 to TRBJ1-4; D unclear. Germline lookup yields CDR1 SEHNR and CDR2 FQNEAQ (reference sequence). The V end lost 1 base, the J end lost 2 bases, and 5 bases lay between the germline ends. The CDR3 is 14 residues long.

This chain connects TRBV11-2 to TRBJ2-5; 10 bases fit TRBD2. The junction had 6 bases not matched to a gene; V was cut back by 3 bases and J by 5 bases. The CDR3 sequence is 15 residues long. Germline CDR1 reads SGHAT; CDR2 reads FQNNGV. This CDR3 reads CASSFQLAGLETQYF. The CDR3 region has the DNA TGTGCCAGCAGCTTCCAACTAGCGGGATTGGAGACCCAGTACTTC.

J is TRBJ2-7 and V is TRBV4-1; tentatively, D is TRBD2 (7 bases). V was cut by 1 base and J by 0 bases, with 16 bases left in between. The CDR3 consists of 17 residues. Germline V lookup: CDR1 MGHRA, CDR2 YSYEKL. The CDR3 nucleotides read TGCGCCAGCAGCCAAGGAGGTGGGGGGGCGGGCTCCTACGAGCAGTACTTC. Its translation: CASSQGGGGAGSYEQYF.

V is TRBV29-1 and J is TRBJ1-3, with D hard to call. V was clipped by 6 bases and J by 4 bases, with 13 bases between them. CDR1 is SQVTM and CDR2 is ANQGSEA in the germline V gene. CDR3 length equals 13 residues. The CDR3 DNA follows: TGCAGCGTGATGGGAGCAGACGGAAACACCATATATTTT. Translated: CSVMGADGNTIYF.

This clone came up once. Here the CDR3 reads CASSRTGGNYGYTF. For the CDR3, the DNA is TGTGCCAGCAGTAGGACAGGGGGGAACTATGGCTACACCTTC. This rearrangement joins TRBV2 to TRBJ1-2; 10 nucleotides align to TRBD1. CDR3 length: 14 residues. The V gene end was trimmed by 5 bases and the J gene end by 2 bases; junction bases not matched to a gene: 2. Germline V gene data show CDR1 as SNHLY and CDR2 as FYNNEI.

The rearrangement uses TRBV15 and TRBJ2-5; 9 bases agree with TRBD2. Trimming cost V 3 bases and J 2 bases; bases outside gene matches: 10. Germline V gene sequence: CDR1 LNHNV, CDR2 YYDKDF (reference sequence). The CDR3 is 17 residues long. CDR3 sequence reads: CATSSQWIAGAQETQYF. In nucleotides, the CDR3 is TGTGCCACCAGCAGCCAATGGATAGCGGGAGCACAAGAGACCCAGTACTTC.

The chain employs TRBV15 and TRBJ1-6; D is unclear. The CDR3 has 14 amino acids. Between the trimmed V and J ends, which lost 8 bases and 3 bases, there was a span of 11 bases. The germline CDR1 and CDR2 sequences are LNHNV and YYDKDF (reference sequence). For the CDR3, the DNA is TGTGCCACCGCAAGCGCACACTATAATTCACCCCTCCACTTT. It is translated as CATASAHYNSPLHF.

The chain links TRBV5-6 to TRBJ2-1, with D perhaps TRBD2 (6 bases). Per germline, CDR1 SGHDT and CDR2 YYEEEE. V was shortened by 4 bases and J by 4 bases, with 15 bases between the two germline ends. This CDR3 is 15 amino acids long. This chain's CDR3 is CASSVLWRGYNEQFF. DNA for the CDR3: TGTGCCAGCAGCGTTCTTTGGCGGGGATACAATGAGCAGTTCTTC.

The J gene is TRBJ2-5, the V gene TRBV7-3, with TRBD2 matching over 9 bases. The J call may be faulty, since TRBJ2-7 better matches the DNA end. The CDR3 is 15 residues long. Germline CDR1 and CDR2: SGHTA and FQGTGA. The CDR3 sequence: CASSRGRATIYEQYF. CDR3 in DNA: TGTGCCAGCAGCCGCGGGAGGGCCACAATCTACGAGCAGTACTTC.

The V and J genes are TRBV7-9 and TRBJ1-1; unclear D gene. Trimming pared 3 bases from V and 1 base from J, leaving 9 bases between. This CDR3 has 14 amino acids. In germline, CDR1 is SEHNR, CDR2 FQNEAQ (reference sequence). This CDR3 is CASSFNAGNTEAFF. CDR3 DNA sequence: TGTGCCAGCAGCTTCAATGCGGGGAACACTGAAGCTTTCTTT.

The J gene is TRBJ1-2, the V gene TRBV28; D is undetermined. V lost 8 bases, J lost 5 bases, and 18 bases lay in between. The CDR3 length is 14 residues. Germline V CDR1 and CDR2: MDHEN, SYDVKM. CDR3 DNA: TGTGCCAGCGGTAGGCCCCCAGGTCGGTATGGCTACACCTTC. This gives the protein CASGRPPGRYGYTF.

There are a few counts of this clone. The chain is built from TRBV5-4 and TRBJ2-1; maybe TRBD1 (7 bases). Germline CDR1 reads SGHNT; CDR2 reads YYREEE (reference sequence). Trimming left V 2 bases short and J 2 bases short, with 11 bases between. This CDR3 has 15 amino acids. The CDR3 region has the DNA TGTGCCAGCAGCTTCCAGGGGGGCCCCTACAATGAGCAGTTCTTC. Encoded protein: CASSFQGGPYNEQFF.

Turning to this clone: One end of the junction is discordant with germline, which a read error may explain. The J gene is TRBJ2-1, the V gene TRBV7-7, with TRBD1 matching over 8 bases. CDR1 SSHAT and CDR2 FNYEAQ come from the germline V gene (reference sequence). This CDR3 spans 15 amino acids. The CDR3 bases are TGTGCTAGCAGCCCTGACAGGGGTGGATACAATGAGCAGTTCTTC. This codes for CASSPDRGGYNEQFF.

The chain uses TRBV6-5 and TRBJ2-3; tentative D call: TRBD2 (6 bases). CDR3 length: 11 residues. The V end lost 7 bases, the J end lost 5 bases, and 7 bases lay between the germline ends. The V gene's germline CDR1 is MNHEY and CDR2 SVGAGI. This CDR3 reads CASTRGDTQYF. CDR3 coding DNA: TGTGCCAGCACGCGGGGAGATACGCAGTATTTT.

V gene TRBV7-3 combines with J gene TRBJ2-2; 11 bases map to TRBD2. Trimming removed 1 base from V and 6 bases from J; junction bases left unmatched: 4. There are 16 residues in the CDR3. Germline CDR1 is SGHTA and CDR2 is FQGTGA. CDR3: CASSLKLAGVAGELFF. DNA for the CDR3: TGTGCCAGCAGCTTAAAACTAGCGGGAGTCGCCGGGGAGCTGTTTTTT.

The chain employs TRBV28 and TRBJ2-3; 9 bases are shared with TRBD1. This CDR3 spans 13 amino acids. Germline values: CDR1 MDHEN, CDR2 SYDVKM. The V gene end was trimmed by 7 bases and the J gene end by 1 base; junction bases not matched to a gene: 0. This CDR3 reads CASNRGRTDTQYF. The DNA for the CDR3 is TGTGCCAGCAACAGGGGGCGCACAGATACGCAGTATTTT.

The CDR3 DNA reads as TGTGCCAGTAGTATAGGGGGACAGACTAAACTGTTTTTT. Its protein is CASSIGGQTKLFF. The gene calls are TRBV19 and TRBJ1-4; 7 nucleotides agree with TRBD1. Germline values: CDR1 LNHDA, CDR2 SQIVND (reference sequence). This CDR3 is 13 amino acids long. J gave up 11 bases and V 1 base, and 4 bases lay outside the gene matches.

The V call is TRBV5-1, the J call TRBJ2-5, with D possibly being TRBD2 (6 bases). Trimming removed 3 bases from V and 5 bases from J, with 17 bases in between. Per the germline V gene, CDR1 is SGHRS and CDR2 is YFSETQ. CDR3 length equals 15 residues. The CDR3 DNA follows: TGCGCCAGCAGCTCCCCGGGAGCCCTCGGGGAGACCCAGTACTTC. Translating it yields CASSSPGALGETQYF.

The chain links TRBV5-1 to TRBJ2-2; tentatively, D is TRBD1 (5 bases). Germline V lookup: CDR1 SGHRS, CDR2 YFSETQ. Trimming left V 4 bases short and J 6 bases short, with 19 bases between. This CDR3 has 16 residues. The CDR3: CASSTAGIRIAGELFF. Here the CDR3 DNA reads TGCGCCAGCAGCACCGCAGGGATCAGAATTGCCGGGGAGCTGTTTTTT.